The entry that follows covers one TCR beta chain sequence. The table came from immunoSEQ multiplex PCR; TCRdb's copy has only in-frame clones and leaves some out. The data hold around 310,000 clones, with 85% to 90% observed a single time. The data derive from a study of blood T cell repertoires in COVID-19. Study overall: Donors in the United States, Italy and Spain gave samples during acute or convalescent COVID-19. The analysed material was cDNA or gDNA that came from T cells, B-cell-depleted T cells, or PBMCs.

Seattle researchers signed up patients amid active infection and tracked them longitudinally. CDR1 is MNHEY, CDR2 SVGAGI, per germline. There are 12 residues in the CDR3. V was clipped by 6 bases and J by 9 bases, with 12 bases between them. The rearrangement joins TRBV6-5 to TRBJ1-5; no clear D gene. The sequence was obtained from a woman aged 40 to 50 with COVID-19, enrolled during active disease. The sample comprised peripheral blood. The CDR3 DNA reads TGTGCCAGCAGCCCGTTAGAGCGGCCCCAGCATTTT. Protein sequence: CASSPLERPQHF.